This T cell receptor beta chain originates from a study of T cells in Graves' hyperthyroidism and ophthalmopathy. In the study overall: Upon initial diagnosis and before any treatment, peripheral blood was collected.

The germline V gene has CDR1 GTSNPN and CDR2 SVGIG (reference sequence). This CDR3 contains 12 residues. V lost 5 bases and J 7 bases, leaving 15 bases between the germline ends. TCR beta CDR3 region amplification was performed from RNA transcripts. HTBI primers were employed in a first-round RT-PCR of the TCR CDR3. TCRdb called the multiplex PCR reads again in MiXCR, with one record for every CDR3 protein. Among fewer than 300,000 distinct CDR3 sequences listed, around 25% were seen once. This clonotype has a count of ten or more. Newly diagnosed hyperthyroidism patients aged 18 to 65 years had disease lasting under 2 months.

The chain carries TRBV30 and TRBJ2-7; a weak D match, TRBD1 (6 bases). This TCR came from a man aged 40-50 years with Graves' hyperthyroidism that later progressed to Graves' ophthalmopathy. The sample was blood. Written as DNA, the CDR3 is TGTGCCTGGGGTCACAGGGTTGGGGAGCAGTACTTC. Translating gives CAWGHRVGEQYF. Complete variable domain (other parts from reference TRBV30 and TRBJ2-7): SQTIHQWPATLVQPVGSPLSLECTVEGTSNPNLYWYRQAAGRGLQLLFYSVGIGQISSEVPQNLSASRPQDRQFILSSKKLLLSDSGFYLCAWGHRVGEQYFGPGTRLTVT.